Below are 30 T cell receptor beta chains sequenced from a single sample in a study of shared clonotypes between healthy human individuals. Only in-frame clones appear in the TCRdb table, and some are missing; sequencing was by immunoSEQ multiplex PCR. The table has approximately 1,000,000 clones, about 80% seen once. Sequencing was done on a sample of memory CD4+ T cells from PBMCs. Documented subset: CD45RA-negative fraction. These receptors came from a man aged 18 to 30 in good health. Some clones in this sample may be carry-over from other donors' samples.

The rearrangement links TRBV6-1 to TRBJ1-2; 7 nucleotides line up with TRBD1. Looked up from germline, CDR1 is MNHNS and CDR2 is SASEGT. Germline trimming cut 0 bases from V and 2 bases from J; bases unmatched to any gene: 9. CDR3 length: 17 residues. The CDR3 nucleotides read TGTGCCAGCAGTGAAGCGTGGGTAGGGGGCGCCAACTATGGCTACACCTTC. Translation gives CASSEAWVGGANYGYTF.

The chain employs TRBV30 and TRBJ1-5; weak D call: TRBD1 (6 bases). The CDR3 totals 16 residues. CDR1 is GTSNPN, CDR2 SVGIG, per germline (reference sequence). V was clipped by 3 bases and J by 2 bases, with 17 bases between them. DNA for the CDR3: TGTGCCTGGAGGAAAACAGGGTCGGATGGCAATCAGCCCCAGCATTTT. Translating gives CAWRKTGSDGNQPQHF. Using reference TRBV30 and TRBJ1-5 for the parts outside the CDR3, the full variable domain is SQTIHQWPATLVQPVGSPLSLECTVEGTSNPNLYWYRQAAGRGLQLLFYSVGIGQISSEVPQNLSASRPQDRQFILSSKKLLLSDSGFYLCAWRKTGSDGNQPQHFGDGTRLSIL.

This chain connects TRBV19 to TRBJ2-6, with 8 bases identical to TRBD1. V shed 9 bases, J shed 0 bases, and the junction held 7 bases outside the gene matches. In germline, CDR1 is LNHDA, CDR2 SQIVND (reference sequence). The CDR3 extends over 16 amino acids. CDR3 amino acids: CASRGTGTSGANVLTF. The CDR3 region has the DNA TGTGCCAGCCGTGGGACAGGAACCTCTGGGGCCAACGTCCTGACTTTC.

This chain links TRBV28 with TRBJ2-4, with D uncertain. Germline lookup yields CDR1 MDHEN and CDR2 SYDVKM. V was cut by 1 base and J by 8 bases, with 12 bases left in between. The CDR3 contains 14 residues. DNA of the CDR3: TGTGCCAGCAGTTTATCGGGCGGTGGTGACATTCAGTACTTC. It codes for CASSLSGGGDIQYF.

The chain combines TRBV5-1 with TRBJ2-7; the D is unclear. The CDR3 length is 15 residues. Trimming removed 0 bases from V and 4 bases from J, with 14 bases in between. Germline CDR1 SGHRS, CDR2 YFSETQ. The CDR3 here is CASSLVIGVQYEQYF. The DNA for the CDR3 is TGCGCCAGCAGCTTGGTTATAGGCGTCCAGTACGAGCAGTACTTC.

The table lists this clone with a few counts. The chain is built from TRBV6-4 and TRBJ2-4; 10 bases match TRBD1. The J segment lost 0 bases and the V segment lost 4 bases, leaving 6 bases of the junction unmatched. Germline CDR1 and CDR2: MRHNA and SNTAGT. There are 17 residues in the CDR3. The CDR3: CASSGTGGNLAKNIQYF. In DNA form, the CDR3 reads TGTGCCAGCAGTGGGACAGGGGGAAATCTAGCCAAAAACATTCAGTACTTC.

The rearrangement joins TRBV30 to TRBJ1-6; possible D gene TRBD1, 5 bases. The length of the CDR3 is 14 residues. V lost 4 bases, J lost 9 bases, and 16 bases lay in between. Germline assignment: CDR1 GTSNPN and CDR2 SVGIG (reference sequence). CDR3 loop: CAWTMGRRVSPLHF. CDR3 DNA: TGTGCCTGGACCATGGGACGGAGAGTTTCACCCCTCCACTTT.

With regard to this clone: The same CDR3 also results from other DNA sequences found in this sample. This chain connects TRBV2 to TRBJ2-7; 12 bases agree with TRBD2. Trimming took 4 bases from V and 5 from J; bases not matched to a gene: 6. The germline gives CDR1 SNHLY, CDR2 FYNNEI. CDR3 length: 15 residues. CDR3 sequence: CASSVLAGGFDEQYF. The CDR3 DNA is TGTGCCAGCAGTGTCCTAGCGGGAGGGTTCGACGAGCAGTACTTC.

The table lists this clone with a few counts. V usage is TRBV6-5 and J usage is TRBJ1-2; D is unclear. Deletions cut 5 bases from V and 2 bases from J, with 9 bases between. The length of the CDR3 is 13 residues. CDR1 MNHEY and CDR2 SVGAGI come from the germline V gene. This chain's CDR3 is CASSRLRNYGYTF. The CDR3 coding sequence is TGTGCCAGCAGTCGGCTCCGAAACTATGGCTACACCTTC.

The chain carries TRBV2 and TRBJ2-1; 7 positions agree with TRBD1. CDR1 is SNHLY and CDR2 is FYNNEI in the germline V gene. This CDR3 comprises 13 residues. With V trimmed by 11 bases and J by 5 bases, 9 bases remained unmatched. The chain's CDR3 is CAGTRDRDNEQFF. The CDR3 nucleotides read TGTGCCGGGACCCGGGACAGAGACAATGAGCAGTTCTTC.

This chain joins TRBV5-1 and TRBJ1-2; D might be TRBD1 (5 bases). CDR1 is SGHRS, CDR2 YFSETQ, per germline. The CDR3 contains 16 residues. Trimming stripped 0 bases from V and 4 bases from J, with 16 bases between. The CDR3 sequence: CASSLGTSGTPYGYTF. The CDR3 DNA reads as TGCGCCAGCAGCTTGGGTACATCAGGGACCCCCTATGGCTACACCTTC.

V and J are TRBV5-4 and TRBJ2-3; TRBD2 matches 13 bases. V trimming: 5 bases; J trimming: 8 bases; junction bases outside the gene matches: 17. The CDR3 has 18 residues. Germline V gene lookup returns CDR1 SGHNT and CDR2 YYREEE (reference sequence). This CDR3 reads CASSRTSGSLGGKGTQYF. The CDR3 nucleotides are TGTGCCAGCAGTCGGACTAGCGGGAGTCTGGGGGGCAAGGGTACGCAGTATTTT. The full variable domain, in which reference TRBV5-4 and TRBJ2-3 provide the parts outside the CDR3, is ETGVTQSPTHLIKTRGQQVTLRCSSQSGHNTVSWYQQALGQGPQFIFQYYREEENGRGNFPPRFSGLQFPNYSSELNVNALELDDSALYLCASSRTSGSLGGKGTQYFGPGTRLTVL.

This clone appeared once. The chain links TRBV5-1 to TRBJ1-4; 8 positions match TRBD1. CDR1 is SGHRS and CDR2 is YFSETQ in the germline V gene. The CDR3 extends over 14 amino acids. Trimming at V came to 2 bases and at J to 12 bases, leaving 9 bases not matched to a gene. CDR3 nucleotides: TGCGCCAGCAGCTTATGGCAGGGGGCAACGGAACTGTTTTTT. Its translation is CASSLWQGATELFF. The full variable domain, its missing parts supplied by reference TRBV5-1 and TRBJ1-4, is KAGVTQTPRYLIKTRGQQVTLSCSPISGHRSVSWYQQTPGQGLQFLFEYFSETQRNKGNFPGRFSGRQFSNSRSEMNVSTLELGDSALYLCASSLWQGATELFFGSGTQLSVL.

The V call is TRBV5-1, the J call TRBJ2-2; perhaps TRBD1 as D (6 bases). The CDR3 runs 13 residues. Germline V lookup: CDR1 SGHRS, CDR2 YFSETQ. V was trimmed by 4 bases and J by 6 bases, leaving 10 bases between them. The CDR3 bases are TGCGCCAGCAGCCAAGGACAGTCCGGGGAGCTGTTTTTT. It is translated as CASSQGQSGELFF.

A word on this clone: Different DNA sequences within this sample yield the same CDR3. The chain is built from TRBV6-5 and TRBJ2-7; D remains ambiguous. The CDR3 length is 14 residues. Trimming stripped 0 bases from V and 2 bases from J, with 8 bases between. Per the germline V gene, CDR1 is MNHEY and CDR2 is SVGAGI. CDR3 protein: CASSYSGTTYEQYF. In DNA, the CDR3 is TGTGCCAGCAGTTACTCAGGCACCACCTACGAGCAGTACTTC.

The rearrangement links TRBV5-1 to TRBJ2-7, with TRBD2 matching 8 bases. The CDR3 is made up of 13 amino acids. Unmatched junction bases numbered 4, after V lost 6 bases and J lost 2 bases. Germline V gene lookup returns CDR1 SGHRS and CDR2 YFSETQ. The CDR3 nucleotides read TGCGCCAGCAAAAATAGCGGGACCTACGAGCAGTACTTC. Translation: CASKNSGTYEQYF.

The V gene is TRBV27, the J gene TRBJ2-5; tentative D call: TRBD2 (5 bases). The DNA end lines up better with TRBJ2-7; the J call may be wrong. Germline V lookup: CDR1 MNHEY, CDR2 SMNVEV (reference sequence). This CDR3 region has 14 residues. In DNA, the CDR3 is TGTGCCAGCAGAGGAGGTCTCCTCGGAGCCGAGCAGTACTTC. Amino acids: CASRGGLLGAEQYF.

This chain joins TRBV4-3 and TRBJ2-1, with TRBD2 as a possible D gene (6 bases). V lost 0 bases and J lost 6, with 15 bases in between. The germline gives CDR1 LGHNA, CDR2 YSLEER. CDR3 length equals 16 residues. DNA for the CDR3: TGCGCCAGCAGCCAAGAACCGGGAGATACTTCCAATGAGCAGTTCTTC. This sequence encodes CASSQEPGDTSNEQFF.

The rearrangement uses TRBV12-5 and TRBJ2-5, with D possibly matching TRBD1 (6 bases). Germline CDR1 LGHNT, CDR2 FRNRAP. V was pared by 6 bases and J by 2 bases, with 10 bases between. The CDR3 covers 13 residues. The CDR3 spells CASGAGQQETQYF. CDR3 DNA: TGTGCTAGTGGGGCTGGACAGCAAGAGACCCAGTACTTC.

This chain joins TRBV5-4 and TRBJ1-2; D gene unclear. V was trimmed by 4 bases and J by 6 bases, leaving 19 bases between them. CDR1 and CDR2 from the germline V gene are SGHNT and YYREEE (reference sequence). The CDR3 has 15 amino acids. The CDR3 loop reads CASSPVPGSEDGYTF. In nucleotides, the CDR3 is TGTGCCAGCAGCCCCGTCCCGGGGAGTGAAGATGGCTACACCTTC.

The chain is built from TRBV11-2 and TRBJ2-7; 7 positions match TRBD1. Germline CDR1 reads SGHAT; CDR2 reads FQNNGV. This CDR3 comprises 16 residues. Trimming removed 4 bases from V and 2 bases from J; junction bases left unmatched: 11. The CDR3 loop reads CASSWQPGDSPYEQYF. The CDR3, as DNA: TGTGCCAGCAGCTGGCAACCAGGGGACAGCCCCTACGAGCAGTACTTC.

This clone was recorded a few times. The V gene is TRBV29-1, the J gene TRBJ2-7, with TRBD2 matching 8 bases. CDR1 and CDR2 from the germline V gene are SQVTM and ANQGSEA. This CDR3 is built from 14 residues. J was trimmed by 4 bases and V by 1 base; bases with no gene match: 6. CDR3 sequence (DNA): TGCAGCGTTGAAGGGCTAGCGGGCCGTTACGAGCAGTACTTC. Its translation is CSVEGLAGRYEQYF.

This clone turned up a few times. This chain links TRBV29-1 with TRBJ1-1; D call uncertain. The germline V and J ends were trimmed by 6 bases and 1 base, with 12 bases remaining between them. The CDR3 runs 13 residues. From germline, CDR1 is SQVTM and CDR2 ANQGSEA. The CDR3 DNA reads TGCAGCGTAAAAGCTATAGGGAACACTGAAGCTTTCTTT. Amino acids: CSVKAIGNTEAFF.

The count of this clone is one. The rearrangement uses TRBV28 and TRBJ2-7, with TRBD2 identical over 10 bases. This CDR3 comprises 17 residues. Unmatched junction bases numbered 10, after V lost 5 bases and J lost 0 bases. CDR1 and CDR2 (germline): MDHEN, SYDVKM. CDR3 loop: CASSPHGLADSSYEQYF. The CDR3 DNA reads TGTGCCAGCAGTCCCCACGGACTAGCGGACAGCTCCTACGAGCAGTACTTC.

The V call is TRBV11-2, the J call TRBJ2-7, with a tentative D call TRBD1 (6 bases). Germline assignment: CDR1 SGHAT and CDR2 FQNNGV. The CDR3 has 14 residues. V lost 4 bases to trimming and J lost 0 bases, with 10 bases between them. The chain's CDR3 is CASSSLGHSYEQYF. As DNA, the CDR3 is TGTGCCAGCAGCTCCCTGGGACACTCCTACGAGCAGTACTTC. Together with reference TRBV11-2 and TRBJ2-7, the CDR3 gives the full variable domain: EAGVAQSPRYKIIEKRQSVAFWCNPISGHATLYWYQQILGQGPKLLIQFQNNGVVDDSQLPKDRFSAERLKGVDSTLKIQPAKLEDSAVYLCASSSLGHSYEQYFGPGTRLTVT.

In this sample, this clone turned up once. The V gene is TRBV5-1, the J gene TRBJ2-3; 8 bases fit TRBD2. V dropped 4 bases and J dropped 4; count of bases not matched to a gene: 11. The CDR3 totals 16 residues. Germline V gene lookup returns CDR1 SGHRS and CDR2 YFSETQ. CDR3 region: CASSLPRAGEADTQYF. The CDR3 nucleotides read TGCGCCAGCAGCCTACCCAGAGCGGGAGAAGCAGATACGCAGTATTTT.

This clone is a singleton in its sample. The chain has TRBV5-8 and TRBJ2-7; 7 bases match TRBD2. Germline trimming cut 0 bases from V and 0 bases from J; bases unmatched to any gene: 9. CDR3 length equals 17 residues. CDR1 and CDR2 (germline): SGHTS, YDEGEE. The DNA of the CDR3 is TGTGCCAGCAGCTTGGGTCCTAGCGGAGGCTACTCCTACGAGCAGTACTTC. Amino acids: CASSLGPSGGYSYEQYF.

The chain joins TRBV28 to TRBJ2-7; TRBD1 aligns across 9 bases. Germline assignment: CDR1 MDHEN and CDR2 SYDVKM. The CDR3 loop spans 12 amino acids. Germline trimming cut 11 bases from V and 1 base from J; bases unmatched to any gene: 3. The CDR3 coding sequence is TGTGCCGTAGGACAGGGGTCCTACGAGCAGTACTTC. It encodes CAVGQGSYEQYF.

The chain employs TRBV9 and TRBJ2-1, with D unclear. Germline V gene sequence: CDR1 SGDLS, CDR2 YYNGEE. The CDR3 length is 13 residues. V gave up 0 bases and J gave up 10 bases, with 11 bases separating them. The CDR3 is CASSVVGSREQFF. The CDR3 region has the DNA TGTGCCAGCAGCGTAGTGGGGTCTCGGGAGCAGTTCTTC. Full variable domain (remainder filled in from reference TRBV9 and TRBJ2-1): DSGVTQTPKHLITATGQRVTLRCSPRSGDLSVYWYQQSLDQGLQFLIQYYNGEERAKGNILERFSAQQFPDLHSELNLSSLELGDSALYFCASSVVGSREQFFGPGTRLTVL.

Concerning this clone itself: Other DNA sequences within the sample encode an identical CDR3. J is TRBJ1-1 and V is TRBV18; D is unclear. Trimming cost V 2 bases and J 3 bases, with 7 bases left between them. The CDR3 consists of 13 residues. Germline V gene data show CDR1 as KGHSH and CDR2 as LQKENI. CDR3 DNA sequence: TGTGCCAGCTCACCAGGGAGGGACACTGAAGCTTTCTTT. It is translated as CASSPGRDTEAFF. Together with reference TRBV18 and TRBJ1-1, the CDR3 gives the full variable domain: NAGVMQNPRHLVRRRGQEARLRCSPMKGHSHVYWYRQLPEEGLKFMVYLQKENIIDESGMPKERFSAEFPKEGPSILRIQQVVRGDSAAYFCASSPGRDTEAFFGQGTRLTVV.